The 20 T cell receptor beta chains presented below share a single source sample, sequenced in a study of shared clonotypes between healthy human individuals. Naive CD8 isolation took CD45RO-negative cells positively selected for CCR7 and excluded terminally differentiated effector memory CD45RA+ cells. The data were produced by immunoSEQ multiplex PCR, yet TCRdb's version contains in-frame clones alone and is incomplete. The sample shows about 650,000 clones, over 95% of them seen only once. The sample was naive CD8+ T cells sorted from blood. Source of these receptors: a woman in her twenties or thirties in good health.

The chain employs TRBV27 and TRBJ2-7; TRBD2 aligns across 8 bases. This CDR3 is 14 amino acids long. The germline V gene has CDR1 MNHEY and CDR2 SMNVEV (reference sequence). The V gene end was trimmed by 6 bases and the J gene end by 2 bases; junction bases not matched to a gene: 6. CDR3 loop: CASRSGSPTYEQYF. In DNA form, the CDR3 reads TGTGCCAGCAGAAGCGGGAGCCCAACCTACGAGCAGTACTTC.

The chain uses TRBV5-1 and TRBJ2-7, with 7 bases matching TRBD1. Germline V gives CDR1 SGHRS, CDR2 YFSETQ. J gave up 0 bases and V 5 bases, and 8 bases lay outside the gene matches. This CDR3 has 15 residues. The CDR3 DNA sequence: TGCGCCAGCAGGACCGGGACAGCGAGCTCCTACGAGCAGTACTTC. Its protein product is CASRTGTASSYEQYF.

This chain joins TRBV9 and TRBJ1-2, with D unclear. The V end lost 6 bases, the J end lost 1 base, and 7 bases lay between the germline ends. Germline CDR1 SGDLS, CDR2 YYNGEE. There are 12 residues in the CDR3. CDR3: CASISDNYGYTF. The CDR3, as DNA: TGTGCCAGCATCAGCGATAACTATGGCTACACCTTC.

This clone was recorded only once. The chain's CDR3 is CASSSGQGGGYTF. Here the CDR3 DNA reads TGTGCCAGCAGTTCTGGGCAGGGTGGTGGCTACACCTTC. V usage is TRBV6-5 and J usage is TRBJ1-2, with D possibly matching TRBD1 (5 bases). Germline V gives CDR1 MNHEY, CDR2 SVGAGI. V lost 4 bases and J lost 7, with 13 bases in between. This CDR3 is 13 amino acids long.

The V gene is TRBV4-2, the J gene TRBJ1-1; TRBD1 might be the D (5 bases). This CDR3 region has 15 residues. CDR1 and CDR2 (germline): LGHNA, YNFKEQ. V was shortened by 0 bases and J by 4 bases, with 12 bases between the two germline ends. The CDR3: CASSQEKGLGTEAFF. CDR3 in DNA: TGTGCCAGCAGCCAAGAGAAGGGACTAGGCACTGAAGCTTTCTTT.

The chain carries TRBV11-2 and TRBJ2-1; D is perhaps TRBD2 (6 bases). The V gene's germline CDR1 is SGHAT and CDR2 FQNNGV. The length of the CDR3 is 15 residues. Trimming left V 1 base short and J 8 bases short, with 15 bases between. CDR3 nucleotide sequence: TGTGCCAGCAGCTTAGGAGTTAGCGGAGGCCATGAGCAGTTCTTC. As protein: CASSLGVSGGHEQFF.

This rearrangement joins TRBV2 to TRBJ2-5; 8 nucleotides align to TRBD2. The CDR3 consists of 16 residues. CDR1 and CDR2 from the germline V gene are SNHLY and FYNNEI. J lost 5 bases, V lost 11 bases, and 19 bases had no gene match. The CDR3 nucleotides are TGTGCCCTTGGGCTAGCGGGTCCCTCGGGGGAGGAGACCCAGTACTTC. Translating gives CALGLAGPSGEETQYF.

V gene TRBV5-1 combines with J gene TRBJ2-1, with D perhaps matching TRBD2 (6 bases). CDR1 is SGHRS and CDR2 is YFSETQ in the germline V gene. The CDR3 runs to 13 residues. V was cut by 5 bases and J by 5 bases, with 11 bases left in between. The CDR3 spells CASRGEVHNEQFF. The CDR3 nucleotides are TGCGCCAGCAGGGGGGAGGTTCACAATGAGCAGTTCTTC.

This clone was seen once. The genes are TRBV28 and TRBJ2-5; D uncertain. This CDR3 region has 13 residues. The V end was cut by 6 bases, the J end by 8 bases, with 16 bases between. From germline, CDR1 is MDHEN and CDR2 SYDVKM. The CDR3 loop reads CASRALIESTQYF. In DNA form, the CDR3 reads TGTGCCAGCAGAGCCCTTATAGAGAGTACCCAGTACTTC.

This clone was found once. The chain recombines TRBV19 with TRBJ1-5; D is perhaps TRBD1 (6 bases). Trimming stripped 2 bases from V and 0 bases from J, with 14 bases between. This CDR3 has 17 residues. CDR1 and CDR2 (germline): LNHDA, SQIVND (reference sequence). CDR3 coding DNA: TGTGCCAGTAGTATATTTGGGGGGCTCTATAGCAATCAGCCCCAGCATTTT. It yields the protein CASSIFGGLYSNQPQHF. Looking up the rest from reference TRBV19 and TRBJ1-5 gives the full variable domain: DGGITQSPKYLFRKEGQNVTLSCEQNLNHDAMYWYRQDPGQGLRLIYYSQIVNDFQKGDIAEGYSVSREKKESFPLTVTSAQKNPTAFYLCASSIFGGLYSNQPQHFGDGTRLSIL.

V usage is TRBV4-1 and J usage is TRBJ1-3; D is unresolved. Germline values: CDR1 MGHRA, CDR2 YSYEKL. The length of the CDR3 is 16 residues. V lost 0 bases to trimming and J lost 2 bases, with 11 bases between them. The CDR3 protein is CASSQETAFAGNTIYF. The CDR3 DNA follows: TGCGCCAGCAGCCAAGAGACGGCTTTCGCTGGAAACACCATATATTTT.

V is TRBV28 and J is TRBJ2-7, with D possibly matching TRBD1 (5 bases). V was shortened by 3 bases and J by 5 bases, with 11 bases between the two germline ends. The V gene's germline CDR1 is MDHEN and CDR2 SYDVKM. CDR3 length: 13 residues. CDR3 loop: CASSFQGEDEQYF. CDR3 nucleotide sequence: TGTGCCAGCAGTTTTCAGGGTGAGGACGAGCAGTACTTC.

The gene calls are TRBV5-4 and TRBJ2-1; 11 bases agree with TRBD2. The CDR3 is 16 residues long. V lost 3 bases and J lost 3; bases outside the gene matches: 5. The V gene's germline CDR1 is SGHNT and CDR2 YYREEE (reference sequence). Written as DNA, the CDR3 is TGTGCCAGCAGCTCGTCCGGGACTAGCGGCTACAATGAGCAGTTCTTC. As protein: CASSSSGTSGYNEQFF.

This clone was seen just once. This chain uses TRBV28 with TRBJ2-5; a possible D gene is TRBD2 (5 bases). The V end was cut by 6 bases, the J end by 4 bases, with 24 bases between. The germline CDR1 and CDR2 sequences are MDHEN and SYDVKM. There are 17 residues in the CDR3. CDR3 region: CASSGSPGGRLRETQYF. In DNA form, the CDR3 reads TGTGCCAGCAGCGGCTCCCCTGGCGGGCGATTGCGAGAGACCCAGTACTTC.

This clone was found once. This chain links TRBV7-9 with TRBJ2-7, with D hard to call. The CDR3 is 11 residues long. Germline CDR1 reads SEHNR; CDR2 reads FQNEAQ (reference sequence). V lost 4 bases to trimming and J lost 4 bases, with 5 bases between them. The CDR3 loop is CASSSQYEQYF. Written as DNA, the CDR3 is TGTGCCAGCAGCTCTCAGTACGAGCAGTACTTC. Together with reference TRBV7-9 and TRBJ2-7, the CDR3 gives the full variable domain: DTGVSQNPRHKITKRGQNVTFRCDPISEHNRLYWYRQTLGQGPEFLTYFQNEAQLEKSRLLSDRFSAERPKGSFSTLEIQRTEQGDSAMYLCASSSQYEQYFGPGTRLTVT.

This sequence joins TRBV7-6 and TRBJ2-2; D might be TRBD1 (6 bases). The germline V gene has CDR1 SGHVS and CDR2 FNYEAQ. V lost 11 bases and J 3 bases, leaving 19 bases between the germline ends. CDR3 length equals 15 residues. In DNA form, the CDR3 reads TGTGCCTCATTTGGACCCGAGGGGGACACCGGGGAGCTGTTTTTT. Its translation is CASFGPEGDTGELFF.

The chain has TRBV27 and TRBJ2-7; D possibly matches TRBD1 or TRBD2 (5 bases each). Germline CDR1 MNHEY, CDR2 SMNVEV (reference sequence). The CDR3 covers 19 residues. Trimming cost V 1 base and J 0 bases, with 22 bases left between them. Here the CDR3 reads CASSLYPPGIRVSSYEQYF. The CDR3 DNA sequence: TGTGCCAGCAGTTTATACCCCCCCGGGATCAGGGTCAGCTCCTACGAGCAGTACTTC.

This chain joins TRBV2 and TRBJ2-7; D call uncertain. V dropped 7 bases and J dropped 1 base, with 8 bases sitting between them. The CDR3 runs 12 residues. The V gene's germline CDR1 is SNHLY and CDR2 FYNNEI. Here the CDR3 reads CASIDDSYEQYF. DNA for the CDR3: TGTGCCAGCATAGATGATTCCTACGAGCAGTACTTC.

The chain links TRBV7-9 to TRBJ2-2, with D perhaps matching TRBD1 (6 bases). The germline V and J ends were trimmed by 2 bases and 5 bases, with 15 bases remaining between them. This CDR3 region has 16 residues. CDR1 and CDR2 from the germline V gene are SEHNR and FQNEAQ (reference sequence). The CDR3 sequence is CASSLPLGAGTGELFF. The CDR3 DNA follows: TGTGCCAGCAGCTTACCCCTGGGGGCAGGGACCGGGGAGCTGTTTTTT.

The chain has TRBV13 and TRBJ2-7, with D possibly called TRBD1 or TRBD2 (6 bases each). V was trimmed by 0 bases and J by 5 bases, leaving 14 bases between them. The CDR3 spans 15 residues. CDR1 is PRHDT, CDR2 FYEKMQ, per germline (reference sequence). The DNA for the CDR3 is TGTGCCAGCAGCTTAGGTACCCGAGGGGGGAACGAGCAGTACTTC. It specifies CASSLGTRGGNEQYF.